The rows below give T cell receptor beta chains drawn from one sample of a study of cytomegalovirus exposure and HLA in healthy donors. Using immunoSEQ multiplex PCR, the repertoire was profiled, and TCRdb retains in-frame clones only, with some absent. The table lists 100,000 to 120,000 clones, about nine tenths of them singletons. Sequenced: PBMCs. Source of these receptors: a woman in her late teens or twenties in good health and CMV-seronegative. Both conserved end residues are part of each CDR3. D genes are given only for firm matches.

v_call: TRBV27; j_call: TRBJ1-5; d_call: NA; cdr3_aa: CASSSLQGIGNQPQHF; cdr3_nt: TGTGCCAGCAGCTCCCTCCAGGGGATAGGCAATCAGCCCCAGCATTTT
v_call: TRBV27; j_call: TRBJ1-2; d_call: TRBD1; cdr3_aa: CASKLGQGYGYTF; cdr3_nt: TGTGCCAGCAAGTTAGGACAGGGCTATGGCTACACCTTC
v_call: TRBV7-2; j_call: TRBJ1-4; d_call: TRBD1; cdr3_aa: CASSLSGGGTLEKLFF; cdr3_nt: TGTGCCAGCAGCCTGTCAGGGGGAGGCACCCTCGAAAAACTGTTTTTT
v_call: TRBV5-1; j_call: TRBJ1-4; d_call: TRBD1; cdr3_aa: CASRNGGQGARSPNEKLFF; cdr3_nt: TGCGCCAGCAGGAATGGCGGACAGGGGGCGCGTAGCCCTAATGAAAAACTGTTTTTT
v_call: TRBV7-3; j_call: TRBJ1-1; d_call: NA; cdr3_aa: CASSLGAMNTEAFF; cdr3_nt: TGTGCCAGCAGCTTAGGGGCCATGAACACTGAAGCTTTCTTT
v_call: TRBV6-5; j_call: TRBJ1-4; d_call: TRBD1; cdr3_aa: CASSYSTGQGNEKLFF; cdr3_nt: TGTGCCAGCAGTTACTCGACGGGACAGGGGAATGAAAAACTGTTTTTT
v_call: TRBV4-3; j_call: TRBJ2-2; d_call: NA; cdr3_aa: CASSQDQGGMDTGELFF; cdr3_nt: TGCGCCAGCAGCCAAGATCAAGGCGGGATGGACACCGGGGAGCTGTTTTTT
v_call: TRBV6-1; j_call: TRBJ1-4; d_call: NA; cdr3_aa: CASTKPGQGFGKLFF; cdr3_nt: TGTGCCAGCACTAAACCAGGCCAGGGGTTCGGAAAACTGTTTTTT
v_call: TRBV7-9; j_call: TRBJ2-5; d_call: NA; cdr3_aa: CASSLSGYQETQYF; cdr3_nt: TGTGCCAGCAGCTTGAGCGGGTACCAAGAGACCCAGTACTTC
v_call: TRBV7-2; j_call: TRBJ2-7; d_call: NA; cdr3_aa: CASSLAVGAYEQYF; cdr3_nt: TGTGCCAGCAGCTTAGCGGTGGGAGCCTACGAGCAGTACTTC
v_call: TRBV5-1; j_call: TRBJ1-1; d_call: TRBD1; cdr3_aa: CASSLGSTGPVAEAFF; cdr3_nt: TGCGCCAGCAGCTTGGGGTCGACAGGGCCGGTAGCTGAAGCTTTCTTT
v_call: TRBV7-2; j_call: TRBJ2-3; d_call: TRBD2; cdr3_aa: CASSTTSGGAGDTQYF; cdr3_nt: TGTGCCAGCAGCACCACTAGCGGGGGGGCCGGAGATACGCAGTATTTT
v_call: TRBV13; j_call: TRBJ2-5; d_call: TRBD2; cdr3_aa: CASSVGTSGSETQYF; cdr3_nt: TGTGCCAGCAGCGTTGGGACTAGCGGGAGTGAGACCCAGTACTTC
v_call: TRBV4-3; j_call: TRBJ1-1; d_call: TRBD1; cdr3_aa: CASSQDTGQFTEAFF; cdr3_nt: TGCGCCAGCAGCCAAGATACGGGACAGTTCACTGAAGCTTTCTTT
v_call: TRBV5-6; j_call: TRBJ2-5; d_call: NA; cdr3_aa: CASASWGVIVSETQYF; cdr3_nt: TGTGCCAGCGCATCATGGGGGGTAATCGTTTCGGAGACCCAGTACTTC
v_call: TRBV30; j_call: TRBJ2-7; d_call: TRBD1; cdr3_aa: CAWNFRQGQYF; cdr3_nt: TGTGCCTGGAACTTTAGACAGGGGCAGTACTTC
v_call: TRBV7-8; j_call: TRBJ1-3; d_call: NA; cdr3_aa: CASSLTRGTGNTIYF; cdr3_nt: TGTGCCAGCAGCTTAACCCGTGGCACTGGAAACACCATATATTTT
v_call: TRBV5-1; j_call: TRBJ1-2; d_call: NA; cdr3_aa: CASSFAGVNYGYTF; cdr3_nt: TGCGCCAGCAGCTTCGCCGGAGTTAACTATGGCTACACCTTC
v_call: TRBV25-1; j_call: TRBJ1-1; d_call: NA; cdr3_aa: CASSDGGGSAEAFF; cdr3_nt: TGTGCCAGCAGTGATGGGGGGGGCTCGGCTGAAGCTTTCTTT
v_call: TRBV10-3; j_call: TRBJ1-1; d_call: NA; cdr3_aa: CAIRSGTSDEAFF; cdr3_nt: TGTGCCATCAGATCCGGGACAAGTGATGAAGCTTTCTTT
v_call: TRBV6-5; j_call: TRBJ1-4; d_call: NA; cdr3_aa: CASSSFGPRGQKLFF; cdr3_nt: TGTGCCAGCAGTAGCTTCGGCCCACGCGGGCAAAAACTGTTTTTT
v_call: TRBV15; j_call: TRBJ2-7; d_call: NA; cdr3_aa: CATSQGEVHEQYF; cdr3_nt: TGTGCCACCAGCCAGGGTGAGGTCCACGAGCAGTACTTC
v_call: TRBV9; j_call: TRBJ2-5; d_call: TRBD2; cdr3_aa: CASSVGSSGYQETQYF; cdr3_nt: TGTGCCAGCAGCGTAGGTTCTAGCGGATACCAAGAGACCCAGTACTTC
v_call: TRBV5-4; j_call: TRBJ1-1; d_call: TRBD1; cdr3_aa: CASSQQGATTEAFF; cdr3_nt: TGTGCCAGCAGCCAACAGGGGGCAACGACTGAAGCTTTCTTT
v_call: TRBV12-2; j_call: TRBJ1-3; d_call: NA; cdr3_aa: CASRLLPAGEFGNTIYF; cdr3_nt: TGTGCAAGTCGCTTATTACCGGCAGGCGAATTCGGAAACACCATATATTTT
v_call: TRBV6-5; j_call: TRBJ2-5; d_call: TRBD2; cdr3_aa: CASSYQAGGEETQYF; cdr3_nt: TGTGCCAGCAGTTACCAGGCGGGGGGCGAAGAGACCCAGTACTTC
v_call: TRBV28; j_call: TRBJ1-2; d_call: TRBD1; cdr3_aa: CASSLPRADRDYGYTF; cdr3_nt: TGTGCCAGCAGTTTACCCCGGGCCGACAGGGACTATGGCTACACCTTC
v_call: TRBV6-5; j_call: TRBJ2-2; d_call: NA; cdr3_aa: CASSYLQGWLPGELFF; cdr3_nt: TGTGCCAGCAGTTACTTACAGGGTTGGTTGCCCGGGGAGCTGTTTTTT
v_call: TRBV7-7; j_call: TRBJ2-7; d_call: TRBD1; cdr3_aa: CASSPGTGIAEQYF; cdr3_nt: TGTGCTAGCAGCCCCGGGACAGGGATAGCCGAGCAGTACTTC
v_call: TRBV2; j_call: TRBJ2-5; d_call: NA; cdr3_aa: CASSEAASLTETQYF; cdr3_nt: TGTGCCAGCAGTGAAGCGGCTAGCTTGACGGAGACCCAGTACTTC
v_call: TRBV9; j_call: TRBJ1-1; d_call: TRBD1; cdr3_aa: CASTPGRTGRAFF; cdr3_nt: TGTGCCAGCACCCCGGGGAGGACAGGGAGAGCTTTCTTT
v_call: TRBV5-1; j_call: TRBJ2-1; d_call: NA; cdr3_aa: CASSIGQKDEQFF; cdr3_nt: TGCGCCAGCAGCATTGGACAGAAGGATGAGCAGTTCTTC